The 21 T cell receptor beta chains reported below all come from one sample, sequenced in a study of post-analysis software for immune sequencing data (dated by TCRdb to 2013 to 2016). Receptor amplification or capture employed PCR. Sequencing was carried out with an Illumina HiSeq 2500. To reduce PCR and sequencing biases, unique molecular identifiers were incorporated into the TCR beta cDNA libraries. Through fastp at Q25 and MiXCR, TCRdb rebuilt clones from the public reads, retaining in-frame beta chains. Each CDR3 protein appears once, grouped with its most common genes and DNA. The sample contains roughly 700,000 distinct CDR3 sequences, approximately 30% of them found a single time. The ten largest clones take up more than 0.45% of the sample. The paper's findings and limits, for the study overall: Patients showed significantly higher frequencies than controls for roughly five TRBV segments, among them TRBV5-6, TRBV5-1 and TRBV20-1.

These receptors lack a known antigen. Sequencing was performed on blood. The receptors were gathered from a girl under 18 with multiple sclerosis.

This chain links TRBV6-2 or TRBV6-3 with TRBJ2-7, with TRBD1 as a possible D gene (5 bases). The CDR3 length is 13 residues. V was shortened by 7 bases and J by 6 bases, with 16 bases between the two germline ends. The germline V gene has CDR1 MNHEY and CDR2 SVGEGT. CDR3 coding DNA: TGTGCCAGCACCTCCCTCAGGGTCGGCGAGCAGTACTTC. Amino acids: CASTSLRVGEQYF.

This clonotype was seen more than once but under ten times. The chain uses TRBV20-1 and TRBJ2-1; TRBD2 matches 14 bases. The length of the CDR3 is 15 residues. The V gene's germline CDR1 is DFQATT and CDR2 SNEGSKA (reference sequence). The junction had 16 bases not matched to a gene; V was cut back by 6 bases and J by 15 bases. CDR3 sequence (DNA): TGCAGTGCGTCTTACCCCGGGACTAGCGGGAGAAAGCCGTTCTTC. The encoded protein is CSASYPGTSGRKPFF.

To note about this clonotype: This may be a read error: a much more frequent sequence differs by one nucleotide. The gene calls are TRBV6-5 and TRBJ2-5, with D hard to call. CDR3 size: 14 residues. Germline V gives CDR1 MNHEY, CDR2 SVGAGI. Written as DNA, the CDR3 is TGTGCCAGCAGCCGCTTGTCCGCGCAAGAGGCCCAGTACTTC. The encoded protein is CASSRLSAQEAQYF.

This clonotype was picked up many times. The J gene is TRBJ2-1, the V gene TRBV6-5; 8 nucleotides match TRBD1. After removal of 5 bases from V and 10 bases from J, the junction contained 1 base not matched to a gene. The CDR3 covers 11 residues. The germline CDR1 and CDR2 sequences are MNHEY and SVGAGI. The CDR3 DNA is TGTGCCAGCAGTAGACAGGGGGAGCAGTTCTTC. Its protein product is CASSRQGEQFF.

This clonotype was observed a few times. V is TRBV3-1 and J is TRBJ2-5; the D is unclear. CDR3 size: 14 residues. Germline V gene sequence: CDR1 LGHDT, CDR2 YNNKEL (reference sequence). V gave up 0 bases and J gave up 3 bases, with 8 bases separating them. Here the CDR3 reads CASSQDVSEETQYF. As DNA, the CDR3 is TGTGCCAGCAGCCAAGATGTCAGCGAAGAGACCCAGTACTTC.

The V and J genes are TRBV12-3 or TRBV12-4 and TRBJ2-5; no clear D gene. V was pared by 7 bases and J by 1 base, with 13 bases between. The CDR3 consists of 14 residues. CDR3 in DNA: TGTGCCAGCACCCCCTTGGGTCTCCAAGAGACCCAGTACTTC. This gives the protein CASTPLGLQETQYF.

On this clonotype: One junction end disagrees with the germline gene, perhaps due to a read error. This chain connects TRBV4-1 to TRBJ1-6; 10 bases agree with TRBD1. Germline CDR1 is MGHRA and CDR2 is YSYEKL. This CDR3 is built from 15 residues. This CDR3 is CTSSQDRDRGSPLHF. CDR3 DNA sequence: TGCACCAGCAGCCAAGATCGGGACAGGGGATCACCCCTCCACTTT.

The CDR3, as DNA: TGCGCCAGCAGTGACGGGAGCGGGAGACGGAATGAGCAGTTCTTC. This gives the protein CASSDGSGRRNEQFF. The chain links TRBV10-1 to TRBJ2-1, with 8 bases that match TRBD2. Germline V gene sequence: CDR1 WNHNN, CDR2 SYGVQD (reference sequence). The J segment lost 7 bases and the V segment lost 3 bases, leaving 8 bases of the junction unmatched. CDR3 length: 15 amino acids.

This clonotype was counted between two and nine times. This rearrangement joins TRBV27 to TRBJ1-2; D perhaps matches TRBD1 (5 bases). Germline CDR1 is MNHEY and CDR2 is SMNVEV (reference sequence). V shed 5 bases and J shed 8 bases, with 24 bases lying between them. The CDR3 spans 16 residues. The CDR3 here is CASSRGPPGPIWGYTF. CDR3 in DNA: TGTGCCAGCAGTAGGGGTCCACCGGGACCGATCTGGGGCTACACCTTC.

This clonotype was seen a few times. V and J are TRBV20-1 and TRBJ2-3; 12 bases fit TRBD2. Germline loops: CDR1 DFQATT, CDR2 SNEGSKA (reference sequence). The CDR3 loop spans 17 amino acids. The V gene end was trimmed by 5 bases and the J gene end by 1 base; junction bases not matched to a gene: 10. For the CDR3, the DNA is TGCAGTGCTGCGGGACTAGCGGGTTGGAGGGGCACAGATACGCAGTATTTT. This encodes CSAAGLAGWRGTDTQYF.

This clonotype was picked up a small number of times. This rearrangement joins TRBV9 to TRBJ2-5; 10 bases align to TRBD1. CDR1 is SGDLS and CDR2 is YYNGEE in the germline V gene. The trim removed 2 bases at V and 1 base at J, leaving 5 bases unmatched. This CDR3 is built from 16 residues. In DNA, the CDR3 is TGTGCCAGCAGCGTGGGGGGACAGGGGAGCCAAGAGACCCAGTACTTC. It encodes CASSVGGQGSQETQYF.

This clonotype was seen a handful of times. The genes are TRBV7-2 and TRBJ2-3; no firm D call. The length of the CDR3 is 17 residues. V lost 1 base to trimming and J lost 0 bases, with 14 bases between them. Per the germline V gene, CDR1 is SGHTA and CDR2 is FQGNSA. This CDR3 reads CASSLERSTVSTDTQYF. CDR3 DNA sequence: TGTGCCAGCAGCTTAGAACGATCTACGGTCAGCACAGATACGCAGTATTTT.

The V gene is TRBV2, the J gene TRBJ2-3; D is undetermined. The CDR3 totals 14 residues. Germline-derived CDR1 and CDR2 are SNHLY and FYNNEI. With 2 bases removed from V and 0 bases from J, the gap between germline ends came to 6 bases. CDR3 residues: CASSEQRSTDTQYF. CDR3 coding DNA: TGTGCCAGCAGTGAACAACGCAGCACAGATACGCAGTATTTT.

This clonotype was detected a few times. The V call is TRBV7-9, the J call TRBJ2-4; the match to TRBD2 covers 10 bases. The ends lost 2 bases at V and 0 bases at J; junction bases unmatched: 10. The germline gives CDR1 SEHNR, CDR2 FQNEAQ (reference sequence). The CDR3 loop spans 19 amino acids. Here the CDR3 DNA reads TGTGCCAGCAGCTTATCCGGACTAGCGGTGCTGGTAGCCAAAAACATTCAGTACTTC. Translating it yields CASSLSGLAVLVAKNIQYF.

This clonotype occurred a few times. The CDR3, as DNA: TGTGCCACCAGAGGACGGGATAACTATGGCTACACCTTC. This codes for CATRGRDNYGYTF. The chain is built from TRBV24-1 and TRBJ1-2, with D uncertain. The CDR3 runs to 13 residues. The germline CDR1 and CDR2 sequences are KGHDR and SFDVKD. V shed 7 bases and J shed 1 base, with 9 bases lying between them.

The rearrangement joins TRBV7-2 to TRBJ2-1; the D is unclear. The V end lost 1 base, the J end lost 8 bases, and 15 bases lay between the germline ends. This CDR3 comprises 15 residues. The germline V gene has CDR1 SGHTA and CDR2 FQGNSA. This CDR3 is CASSLVTSLEYEQFF. The DNA of the CDR3 is TGTGCCAGCAGCTTAGTCACCTCCTTGGAGTATGAGCAGTTCTTC.

The gene calls are TRBV4-1 and TRBJ2-5; 7 bases line up with TRBD1. Germline loops: CDR1 MGHRA, CDR2 YSYEKL. V was clipped by 3 bases and J by 4 bases; unmatched bases: 11. The CDR3 is 16 amino acids. The CDR3 bases are TGCGCCAGCAGCCATTCAACACAGGGGTTAGGAGAGACCCAGTACTTC. Protein product: CASSHSTQGLGETQYF.

Only a few counts were recorded for this clonotype. The gene calls are TRBV2 and TRBJ2-7; possibly TRBD1 for D (6 bases). V lost 7 bases and J 0 bases, leaving 13 bases between the germline ends. This CDR3 is built from 14 residues. Germline V CDR1 and CDR2: SNHLY, FYNNEI. CDR3 DNA: TGTGCCAGCAATCAAGACAGGAGCTCCTACGAGCAGTACTTC. The encoded protein is CASNQDRSSYEQYF.

This chain connects TRBV6-1 to TRBJ1-5; TRBD1 is a possible D gene (5 bases). CDR1 is MNHNS and CDR2 is SASEGT in the germline V gene. The CDR3 has 17 amino acids. Between the trimmed V and J ends, which lost 7 bases and 0 bases, there was a span of 19 bases. CDR3 residues: CASIGARQTNSNQPQHF. CDR3 DNA: TGTGCCAGCATTGGGGCCCGGCAGACCAATAGCAATCAGCCCCAGCATTTT.

This clonotype has just a few counts. This sequence joins TRBV6-5 and TRBJ2-1, with 8 bases aligning to TRBD2. V gave up 10 bases and J gave up 9 bases; unmatched junction bases: 14. Germline CDR1 is MNHEY and CDR2 is SVGAGI. This CDR3 has 14 residues. CDR3 bases: TGTGCCACCACCCGAGCGGGAGCTTCTGGTGAGCAGTTCTTC. Its translation: CATTRAGASGEQFF.

In its sample, this clonotype was seen a few times. The V gene is TRBV2, the J gene TRBJ1-2; no firm D call. Trimming cost V 1 base and J 4 bases, with 10 bases left between them. The CDR3 contains 14 residues. Per germline, CDR1 SNHLY and CDR2 FYNNEI. CDR3 loop: CASSEVGKGYGYTF. In DNA form, the CDR3 reads TGTGCCAGCAGTGAAGTTGGGAAAGGCTATGGCTACACCTTC.